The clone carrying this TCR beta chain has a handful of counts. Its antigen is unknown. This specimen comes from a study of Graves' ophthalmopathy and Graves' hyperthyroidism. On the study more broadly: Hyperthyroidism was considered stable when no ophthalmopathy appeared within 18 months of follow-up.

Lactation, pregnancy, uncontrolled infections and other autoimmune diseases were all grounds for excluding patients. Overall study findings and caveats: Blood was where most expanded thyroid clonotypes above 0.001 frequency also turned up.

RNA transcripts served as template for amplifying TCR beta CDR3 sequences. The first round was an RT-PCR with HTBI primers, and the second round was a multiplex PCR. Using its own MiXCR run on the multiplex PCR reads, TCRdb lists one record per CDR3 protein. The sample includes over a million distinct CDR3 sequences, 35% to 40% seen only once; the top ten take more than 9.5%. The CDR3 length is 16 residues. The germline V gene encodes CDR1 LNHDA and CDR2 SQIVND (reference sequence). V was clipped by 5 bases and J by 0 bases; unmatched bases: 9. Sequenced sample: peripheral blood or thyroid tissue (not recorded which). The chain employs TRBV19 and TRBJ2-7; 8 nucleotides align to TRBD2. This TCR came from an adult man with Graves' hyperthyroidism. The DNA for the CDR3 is TGTGCCAGTAGTCCCTGGACTAGCCTGAGCTCCTACGAGCAGTACTTC. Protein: CASSPWTSLSSYEQYF.